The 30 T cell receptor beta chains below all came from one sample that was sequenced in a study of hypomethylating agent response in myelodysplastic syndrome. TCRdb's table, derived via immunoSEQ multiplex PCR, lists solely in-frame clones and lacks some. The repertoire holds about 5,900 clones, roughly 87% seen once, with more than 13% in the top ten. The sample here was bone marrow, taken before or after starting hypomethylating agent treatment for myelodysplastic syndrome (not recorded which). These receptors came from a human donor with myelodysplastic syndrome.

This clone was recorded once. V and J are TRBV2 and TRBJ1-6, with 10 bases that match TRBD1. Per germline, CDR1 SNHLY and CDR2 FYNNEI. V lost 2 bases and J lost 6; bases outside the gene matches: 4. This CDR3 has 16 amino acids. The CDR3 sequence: CASSESWDRGNSPLHF. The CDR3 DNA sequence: TGTGCCAGCAGTGAATCTTGGGACAGGGGTAATTCACCCCTCCACTTT.

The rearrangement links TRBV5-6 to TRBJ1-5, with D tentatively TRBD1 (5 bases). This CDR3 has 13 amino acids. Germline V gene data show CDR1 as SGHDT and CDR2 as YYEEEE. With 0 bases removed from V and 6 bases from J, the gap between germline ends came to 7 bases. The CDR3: CASSLGGGQPQHF. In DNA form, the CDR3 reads TGTGCCAGCAGCTTGGGCGGGGGTCAGCCCCAGCATTTT.

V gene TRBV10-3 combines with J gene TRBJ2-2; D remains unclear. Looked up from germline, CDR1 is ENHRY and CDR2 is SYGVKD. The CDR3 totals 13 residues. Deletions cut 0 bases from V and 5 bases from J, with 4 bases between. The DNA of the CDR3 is TGTGCCATCAGTGAGTCAGGAACCGGGGAGCTGTTTTTT. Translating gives CAISESGTGELFF.

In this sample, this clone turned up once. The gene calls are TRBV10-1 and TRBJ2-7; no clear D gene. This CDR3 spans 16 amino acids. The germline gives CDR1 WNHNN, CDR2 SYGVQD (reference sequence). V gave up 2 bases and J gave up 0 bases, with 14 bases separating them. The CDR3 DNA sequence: TGCGCCAGCAGTGAGGTTCCCAGCTTTAACTCCTACGAGCAGTACTTC. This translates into CASSEVPSFNSYEQYF.

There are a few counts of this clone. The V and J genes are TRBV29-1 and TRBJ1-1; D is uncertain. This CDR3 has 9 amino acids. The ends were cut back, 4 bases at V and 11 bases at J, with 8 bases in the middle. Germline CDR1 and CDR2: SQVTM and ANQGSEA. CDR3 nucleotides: TGCAGCGTTGGATTGGGGGCTTTCTTT. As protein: CSVGLGAFF.

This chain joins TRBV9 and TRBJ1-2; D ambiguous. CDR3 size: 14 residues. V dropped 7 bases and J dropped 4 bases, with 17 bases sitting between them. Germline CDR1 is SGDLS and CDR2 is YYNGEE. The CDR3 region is CASSRAGASYGYTF. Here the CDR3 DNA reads TGTGCCAGCTCTAGGGCGGGAGCAAGCTATGGCTACACCTTC. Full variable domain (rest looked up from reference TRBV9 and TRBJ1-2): DSGVTQTPKHLITATGQRVTLRCSPRSGDLSVYWYQQSLDQGLQFLIQYYNGEERAKGNILERFSAQQFPDLHSELNLSSLELGDSALYFCASSRAGASYGYTFGSGTRLTVV.

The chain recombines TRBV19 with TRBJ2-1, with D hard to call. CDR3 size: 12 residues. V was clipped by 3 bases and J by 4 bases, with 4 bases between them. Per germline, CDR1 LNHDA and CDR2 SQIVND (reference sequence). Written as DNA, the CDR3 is TGTGCCAGTAGTATCCCGTACAATGAGCAGTTCTTC. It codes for CASSIPYNEQFF. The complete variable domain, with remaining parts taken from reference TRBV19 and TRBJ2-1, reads DGGITQSPKYLFRKEGQNVTLSCEQNLNHDAMYWYRQDPGQGLRLIYYSQIVNDFQKGDIAEGYSVSREKKESFPLTVTSAQKNPTAFYLCASSIPYNEQFFGPGTRLTVL.

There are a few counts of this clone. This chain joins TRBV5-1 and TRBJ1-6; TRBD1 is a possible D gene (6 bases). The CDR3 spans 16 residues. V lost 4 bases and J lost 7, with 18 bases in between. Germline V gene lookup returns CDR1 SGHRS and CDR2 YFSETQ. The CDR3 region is CASSPRGPVGNSPLHF. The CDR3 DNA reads TGCGCCAGCAGCCCTCGGGGGCCCGTGGGAAATTCACCCCTCCACTTT.

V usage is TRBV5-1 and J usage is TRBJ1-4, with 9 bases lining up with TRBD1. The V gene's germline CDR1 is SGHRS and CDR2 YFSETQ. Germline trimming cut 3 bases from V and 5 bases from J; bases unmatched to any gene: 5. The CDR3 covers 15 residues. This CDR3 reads CASSWGQGENEKLFF. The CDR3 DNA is TGCGCCAGCAGCTGGGGACAGGGAGAAAATGAAAAACTGTTTTTT.

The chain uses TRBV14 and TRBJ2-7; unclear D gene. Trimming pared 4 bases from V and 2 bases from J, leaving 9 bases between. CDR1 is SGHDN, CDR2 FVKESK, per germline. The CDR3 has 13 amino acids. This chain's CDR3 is CASSPGGPYEQYF. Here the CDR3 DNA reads TGTGCCAGCAGCCCCGGCGGCCCCTACGAGCAGTACTTC. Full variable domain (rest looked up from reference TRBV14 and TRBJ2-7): EAGVTQFPSHSVIEKGQTVTLRCDPISGHDNLYWYRRVMGKEIKFLLHFVKESKQDESGMPNNRFLAERTGGTYSTLKVQPAELEDSGVYFCASSPGGPYEQYFGPGTRLTVT.

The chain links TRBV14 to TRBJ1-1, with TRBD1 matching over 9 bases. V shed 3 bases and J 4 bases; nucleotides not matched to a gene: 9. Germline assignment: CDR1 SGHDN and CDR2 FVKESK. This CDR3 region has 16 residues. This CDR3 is CASSHPGQGKGTEAFF. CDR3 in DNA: TGTGCCAGCAGCCACCCGGGACAGGGAAAGGGCACTGAAGCTTTCTTT.

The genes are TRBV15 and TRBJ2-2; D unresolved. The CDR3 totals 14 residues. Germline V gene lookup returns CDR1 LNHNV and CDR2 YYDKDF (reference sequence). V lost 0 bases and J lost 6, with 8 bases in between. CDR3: CATSRDRVAGELFF. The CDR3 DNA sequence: TGTGCCACCAGCAGAGATCGAGTCGCCGGGGAGCTGTTTTTT.

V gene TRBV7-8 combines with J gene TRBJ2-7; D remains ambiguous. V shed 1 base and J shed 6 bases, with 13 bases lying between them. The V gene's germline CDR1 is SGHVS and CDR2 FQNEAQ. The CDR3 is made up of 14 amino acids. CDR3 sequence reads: CASSLVPITSEQYF. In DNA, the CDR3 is TGTGCCAGCAGCTTAGTCCCTATAACGTCCGAGCAGTACTTC.

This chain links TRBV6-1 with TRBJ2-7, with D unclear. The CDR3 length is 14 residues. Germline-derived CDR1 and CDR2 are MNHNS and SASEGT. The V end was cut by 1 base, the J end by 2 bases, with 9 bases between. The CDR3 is CASSEVVGPYEQYF. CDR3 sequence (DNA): TGTGCCAGCAGTGAAGTAGTCGGACCCTACGAGCAGTACTTC.

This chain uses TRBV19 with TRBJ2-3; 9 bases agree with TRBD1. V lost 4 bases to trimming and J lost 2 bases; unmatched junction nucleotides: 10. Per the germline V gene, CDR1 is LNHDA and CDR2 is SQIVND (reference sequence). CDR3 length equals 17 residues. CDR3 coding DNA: TGTGCCAGTAGTAGCGGACAGGGGAGGAGGTACACAGATACGCAGTATTTT. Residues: CASSSGQGRRYTDTQYF.

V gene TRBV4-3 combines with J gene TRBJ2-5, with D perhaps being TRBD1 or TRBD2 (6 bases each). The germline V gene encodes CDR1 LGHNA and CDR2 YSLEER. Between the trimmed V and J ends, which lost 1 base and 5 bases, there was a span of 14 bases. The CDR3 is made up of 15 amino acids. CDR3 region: CASSQVPGAGETQYF. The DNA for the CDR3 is TGCGCCAGCAGCCAAGTCCCGGGGGCCGGGGAGACCCAGTACTTC.

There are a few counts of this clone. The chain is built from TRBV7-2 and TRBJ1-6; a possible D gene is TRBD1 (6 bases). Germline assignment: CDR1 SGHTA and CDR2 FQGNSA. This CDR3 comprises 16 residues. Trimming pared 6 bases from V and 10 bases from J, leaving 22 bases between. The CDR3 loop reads CASRQYQTGPGSPLHF. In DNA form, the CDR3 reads TGTGCCAGCAGACAATACCAAACAGGGCCAGGCTCACCCCTCCACTTT.

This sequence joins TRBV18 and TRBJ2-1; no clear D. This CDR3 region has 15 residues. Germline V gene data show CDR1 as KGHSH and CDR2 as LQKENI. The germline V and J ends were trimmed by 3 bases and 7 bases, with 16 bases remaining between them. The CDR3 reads CASSPASRVRNEQFF. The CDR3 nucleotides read TGTGCCAGCTCACCTGCGTCTAGGGTTCGAAATGAGCAGTTCTTC.

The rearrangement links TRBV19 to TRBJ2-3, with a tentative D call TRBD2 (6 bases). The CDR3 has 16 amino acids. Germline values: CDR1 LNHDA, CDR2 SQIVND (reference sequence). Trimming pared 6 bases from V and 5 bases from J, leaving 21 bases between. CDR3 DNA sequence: TGTGCCAGTAGCACCGTCAGCGGGCCCGCCGTAGATACGCAGTATTTT. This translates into CASSTVSGPAVDTQYF.

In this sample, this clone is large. The chain's CDR3 is CASSPGPGNTIYF. The CDR3 DNA is TGTGCCAGCAGCCCGGGCCCTGGAAACACCATATATTTT. The rearrangement links TRBV6-6 to TRBJ1-3, with D unclear. The V gene lost 6 bases and the J gene lost 2 bases, with 8 bases spanning the gap. The length of the CDR3 is 13 residues. Germline-derived CDR1 and CDR2 are MNHNY and SVGAGI (reference sequence).

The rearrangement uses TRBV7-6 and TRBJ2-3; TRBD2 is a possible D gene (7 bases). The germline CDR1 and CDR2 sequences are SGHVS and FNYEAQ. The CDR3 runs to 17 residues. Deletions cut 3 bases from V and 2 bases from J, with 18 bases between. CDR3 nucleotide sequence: TGTGCCAGCAGCTTTCCCTCTGCGGGGGCCGACACAGATACGCAGTATTTT. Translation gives CASSFPSAGADTDTQYF.

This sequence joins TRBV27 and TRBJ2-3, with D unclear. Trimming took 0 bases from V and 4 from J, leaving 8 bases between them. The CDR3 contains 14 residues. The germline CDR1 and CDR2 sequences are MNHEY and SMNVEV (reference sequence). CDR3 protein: CASSLSVHSDTQYF. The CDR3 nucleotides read TGTGCCAGCAGTTTATCGGTACACTCAGATACGCAGTATTTT.

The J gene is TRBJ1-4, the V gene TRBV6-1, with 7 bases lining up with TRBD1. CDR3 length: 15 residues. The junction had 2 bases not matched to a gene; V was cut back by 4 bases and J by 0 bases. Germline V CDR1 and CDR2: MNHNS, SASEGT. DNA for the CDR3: TGTGCCAGCAGTGGGGACAGCACAACTAATGAAAAACTGTTTTTT. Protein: CASSGDSTTNEKLFF.

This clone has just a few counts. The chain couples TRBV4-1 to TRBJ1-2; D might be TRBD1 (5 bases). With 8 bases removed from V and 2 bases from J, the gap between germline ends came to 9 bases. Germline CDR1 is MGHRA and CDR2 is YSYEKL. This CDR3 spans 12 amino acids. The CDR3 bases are TGCGCCAGCTCGTGGGGGAACTATGGCTACACCTTC. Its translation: CASSWGNYGYTF.

CDR3 coding DNA: TGCGCCAGCAGCCCCCTGACAGGAGGGGGAGAGACCCAGTACTTC. Translating it yields CASSPLTGGGETQYF. The rearrangement links TRBV5-1 to TRBJ2-5, with D perhaps being TRBD1 or TRBD2 (6 bases each). V was cut by 4 bases and J by 4 bases, with 17 bases left in between. CDR3 length: 15 residues. Looked up from germline, CDR1 is SGHRS and CDR2 is YFSETQ.

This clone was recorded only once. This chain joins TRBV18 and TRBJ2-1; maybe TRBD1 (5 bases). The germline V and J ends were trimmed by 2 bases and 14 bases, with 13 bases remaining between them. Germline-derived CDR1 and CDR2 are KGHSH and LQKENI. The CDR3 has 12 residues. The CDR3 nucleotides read TGTGCCAGCTCACCAGACAGTGATAGGAAGTTCTTC. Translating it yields CASSPDSDRKFF.

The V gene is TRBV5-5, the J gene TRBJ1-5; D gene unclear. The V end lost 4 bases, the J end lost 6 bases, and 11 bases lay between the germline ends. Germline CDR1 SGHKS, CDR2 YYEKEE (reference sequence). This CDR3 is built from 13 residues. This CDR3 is CASSLQVSQPQHF. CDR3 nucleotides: TGTGCCAGCAGCCTTCAGGTAAGTCAGCCCCAGCATTTT.

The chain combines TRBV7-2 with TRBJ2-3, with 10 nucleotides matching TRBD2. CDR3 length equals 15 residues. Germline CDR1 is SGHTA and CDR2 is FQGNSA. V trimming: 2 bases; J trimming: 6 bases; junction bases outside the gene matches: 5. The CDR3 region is CASSLIGSGGDTQYF. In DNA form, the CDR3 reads TGTGCCAGCAGCTTAATCGGTAGCGGGGGGGATACGCAGTATTTT.

CDR3 in amino acids: CASSEGLETQYF. The CDR3 nucleotides read TGCGCCAGCAGCGAAGGACTGGAGACCCAGTACTTC. This rearrangement joins TRBV5-1 to TRBJ2-5; the D gene is possibly TRBD2 (5 bases). Germline CDR1 and CDR2: SGHRS and YFSETQ. The CDR3 spans 12 residues. With 4 bases removed from V and 5 bases from J, the gap between germline ends came to 9 bases.

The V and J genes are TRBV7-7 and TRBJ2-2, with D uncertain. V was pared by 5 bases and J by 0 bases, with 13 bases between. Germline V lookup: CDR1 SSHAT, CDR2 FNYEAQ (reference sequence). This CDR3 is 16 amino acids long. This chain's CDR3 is CASSPARNPNTGELFF. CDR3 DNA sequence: TGTGCCAGCAGCCCCGCCCGAAATCCGAACACCGGGGAGCTGTTTTTT.